Listed here is a single T cell receptor beta chain. This receptor's antigen is unknown. The sample is drawn from a study of cytomegalovirus exposure and HLA in healthy donors (dated by TCRdb to about 2017). The study in broad terms: According to an earlier analysis of a few hundred of the donors, about 190 million T cells yielded some 120 million unique TCR beta sequences and about 300 Gb of sequence data. Class I and class II HLA loci were covered by the typing at four-digit resolution. The later analysis used no new phenotypic data to find candidate immune exposures, relying instead on TCR beta sequences and their occurrence across donors. Donor age, sex, ethnicity and CMV serostatus were collected together with the repertoire data. A later analysis re-analyzed previously published TCR beta repertoires from approximately 670 donors and added high-resolution HLA genotyping to study TCR occurrence patterns. A separate validation cohort of roughly 110 different subjects was used in addition to the roughly 670-subject first cohort. Typing coverage varied by locus: roughly 629-640 donors for A, B, C, DRB1 and DQB1; approximately 520 for DQA1; 600 to 610 for DPA1; roughly 470 for DPB1. The aim of the study was to test whether cataloging public T cell receptors could identify signatures of past pathogen exposure. A later genetic analysis took genome-wide SNP genotypes for about 55% of the 666 donors and used that subset as a discovery cohort. All discovery cohort repertoires had been generated on a single sequencing platform. The T cell repertoires of several hundred subjects were profiled by immunosequencing and related to cytomegalovirus serostatus. An earlier analysis of around 640 of the donors used high-throughput TCR beta sequencing to judge whether each TCR beta V gene segment behaved as functional or pseudogenic. Among the 398 genotyped donors, 75% to 90% belonged to the genetic ancestry cluster associated with self-reported Caucasian donors. Roughly 300 gigabases of sequencing data and 70 million to 100 million unique TCR sequences were included in an early release covering about 620 HLA-typed donors. High-throughput TCR immunosequencing, statistical association of individual TCRs with disease status, and machine learning were combined to predict cytomegalovirus infection status. On average, roughly 250,000 unique TCR beta nucleotide sequences were sequenced per donor among 300 to 500 genotyped donors of the cohort, with roughly a sixth of those sequences being non-productive. Four or five DR-DQ haplotypes were handled as single units for association and clustering because linkage in the cohort was strong. What the study reported, not specific to this receptor: While some public TCRs were present in many individuals, most TCR sequences turned up only very rarely across donors. A later analysis found that most CMV-associated TCR beta chains appeared HLA-restricted, with HLA associations seemingly driven largely by CMV exposure. Compared with the roughly 670-donor mean, donors in an Asian-associated ancestry cluster had fewer N-insertions in productive TCRs, according to a later genetic analysis. A total of fewer than 200 TCR beta chains were listed by the study as associated with cytomegalovirus. Linkage disequilibrium might explain the correlated functional status among segregating V segments, but an unknown experimental factor could not be ruled out. In vitro tests confirmed that a few of the cytomegalovirus-associated TCR beta chains recognize cytomegalovirus antigens. For the cohort, immune exposure information was limited to CMV serostatus. A cluster of highly shared sequence variants was judged likely to represent a technical artifact of the sequencing pipeline. Because HLA typing was unavailable for some donors at each locus, only the typed subset was used in association tests. A further reported finding was that TCR beta sequences accurately predicted the HLA-A and HLA-B alleles for most subjects in the first cohort. A later analysis found that TCR association rates varied across HLA loci, with DRB1 alleles showing the most associated TCRs and HLA-C alleles the fewest. Some IMGT-functional V segments, including TRBV6-2 and TRBV6-3, could not be told apart with the 87-base-pair reads, so those segments were excluded. In a later genetic analysis, a missense DCLRE1C variant was associated with V-gene and J-gene trimming of TCR beta chains, and the association was replicated in an independent cohort. The classifier was reported to diagnose cytomegalovirus status with high specificity and sensitivity in both the original cohort and the validation cohort. In a later analysis, several top co-occurrence clusters were reported to appear linked to parvovirus B19, influenza, CMV and Epstein-Barr virus. Around 16 rarely observed V segments, including chromosome 9 orphons, were excluded from the earlier analysis of approximately 600 of the donors because counts were too low. According to the authors, the approach could potentially be generalized to other disease states and immunological phenotypes. The cohort was sequenced for TCR beta chains only, and without alpha or paired-chain data the features that could be detected were limited. Sequencing depth was assumed to be roughly uniform across donors in the presence/absence analyses, though that assumption may not hold. An earlier analysis of approximately 530 of the donors showed that most TCR beta V segments appeared in productive rearrangements either about 90% or about 30% of the time, which broadly matched IMGT annotations. Compared with equally common non-associated chains, HLA-associated TCR beta chains in a later analysis were more clonally expanded and had lower generation probabilities. In a later analysis, more than 15,000 TCR beta sequences were associated with specific HLA alleles at a false discovery rate of 0.05. Strong co-occurrence of HLA alleles, especially DR and DQ, made assigning TCR associations to individual alleles difficult.

In total, just over 650 healthy bone marrow donors made up the cohort. Cohort members were all nominally healthy when sampled, although unrecorded immune exposures were likely present. The donor was CMV seropositive and was included in the group of 300 or so seropositive cohort members. A peripheral blood sample was provided by each donor, and peripheral blood mononuclear cells were used for TCR beta sequencing. The Qiagen DNeasy Blood Extraction Kit was used to extract genomic DNA from the blood cell samples. The library was built by means of the immunoSEQ multiplex PCR assay. A mixture of 60 forward primers for TCR Vbeta segments and 13 reverse primers for TCR Jbeta segments was used in the multiplex PCR. The CDR3 region of rearranged TCR beta genes was amplified from genomic DNA with a multiplex PCR assay. On the Illumina HiSeq System, the amplified TCR beta libraries were sequenced as 87-base-pair reads. Under the source paper's analysis protocol: Across the 500 to 750 repertoires, a later analysis counted tens of millions of unique TCR beta chains, some 11 million of which were shared by at least two donors. A nearest-neighbor algorithm error-corrected the raw reads and collapsed the reads into unique sequences, merging closely related sequences to remove PCR and sequencing errors. Alignment of CDR3 sequences to IMGT reference sequences was used to assign V, D and J gene segments. For a sequence to be retained, a match of at least six nucleotides was required to both a V gene segment and a J gene segment. A rearrangement counted as productive if the CDR3 had no stop codons and remained in frame with V and J, and every other rearrangement counted as non-productive. Following IMGT convention, CDR3 was defined as the stretch from the second conserved V-encoded cysteine to the conserved J-encoded phenylalanine. The earlier analysis of 550 to 650 of the donors excluded any sequence lacking an unambiguous match to a single V gene segment. In an earlier analysis of roughly 600 of the donors, a V segment was called functional when productive rearrangements were above 56.7%, and segregating when the standard deviation between donors exceeded 5%. To diagnose cytomegalovirus status from the catalog of TCR beta chain sequences, a statistical classification framework was built. In a later analysis, TCR nucleotide sequences were compared against IMGT/GENE-DB human TR gene sequences so that V and J genes could be assigned. Using the TCRdist pipeline, a later analysis assigned CDR3 sequences along with most-parsimonious VDJ recombination scenarios. In a later analysis, each TCR beta chain was defined by its CDR3 amino acid sequence together with its V-gene family, and reads without a unique V-gene family were excluded. As a way to deal with suspected cross-contamination and a sequencing artifact, a later analysis dropped approximately 570 nucleotide sequences that were highly shared and had low generation probability. In a later analysis, a clonal expansion index for each public chain was calculated from normalized within-repertoire ranks of inferred template counts. A later analysis computed generation probabilities with a VDJ recombination model fitted to out-of-frame rearrangements, and checked the results against IGoR. In a later analysis, TCR-TCR, TCR-HLA and TCR-CMV co-occurrence was scored with hypergeometric tests, and a repertoire-size bias correction was applied to TCR pairs. To estimate false discovery rates, a later analysis permuted the HLA or CMV assignments 20 times. In a later analysis, co-occurring TCRs were grouped using DBSCAN, with TCRdist sequence similarity added in when clustering inside HLA-allele-positive subsets. Repertoires with fewer than 30,000 or more than 120,000 public chains, plus five repertoires with anomalous nucleotide sharing, were excluded from co-occurrence clustering. Here the immuneACCESS table is served through TCRdb, limited to in-frame sequences with V and J called. Missing clones are a known gap in these copies; in checked studies unresolved V genes cover under half, and the rest lacks a known reason. V, J and clone size are those of that table, while D and trimming were read from the DNA. This sample's records show roughly 71,000 clones. Of the sample, about 4.5% is held by the ten largest clones.

Clipping removes 5 bases from V and 6 bases from J, with 5 as the unmatched junction base count. Taken from the germline V gene, the CDR1 and CDR2 loops are WSHSY and SAAADI. The CDR3 sequence holds 14 residues, the cysteine and phenylalanine included. The retained sequence is limited to the CDR3, 42 bases, with the frame set at the first base. Rearrangement joined TRBV10-2 to TRBJ2-1; 9 central bases correspond to TRBD2. The receptor was derived from a woman aged 40 to 49 in good health and CMV-seropositive. The sample taken for sequencing was PBMCs. The CDR3 region: CASSLLAGFNEQFF. The base sequence is TGCGCCAGCAGTTTACTAGCGGGTTTCAATGAGCAGTTCTTC.